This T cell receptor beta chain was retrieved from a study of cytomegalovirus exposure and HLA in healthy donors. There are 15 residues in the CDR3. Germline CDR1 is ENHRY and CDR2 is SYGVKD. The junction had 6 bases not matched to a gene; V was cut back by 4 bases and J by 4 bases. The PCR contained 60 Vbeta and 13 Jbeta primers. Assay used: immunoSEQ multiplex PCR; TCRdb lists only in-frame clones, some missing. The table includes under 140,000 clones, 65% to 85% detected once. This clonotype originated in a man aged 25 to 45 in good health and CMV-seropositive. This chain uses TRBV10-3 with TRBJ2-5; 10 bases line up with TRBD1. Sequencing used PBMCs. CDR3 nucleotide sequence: TGTGCCATCAGTGTGGGGACAGGGGAAGGAGAGACCCAGTACTTC. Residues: CAISVGTGEGETQYF.